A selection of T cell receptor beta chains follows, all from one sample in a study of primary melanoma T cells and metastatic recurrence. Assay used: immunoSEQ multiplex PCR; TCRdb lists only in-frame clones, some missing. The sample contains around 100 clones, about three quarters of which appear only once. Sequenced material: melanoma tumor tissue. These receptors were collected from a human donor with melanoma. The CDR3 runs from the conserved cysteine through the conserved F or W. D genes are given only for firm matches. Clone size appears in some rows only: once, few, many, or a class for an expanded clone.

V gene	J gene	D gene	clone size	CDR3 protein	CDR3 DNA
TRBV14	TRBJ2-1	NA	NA	CASSRGLGTNSRNEQFF	TGTGCCAGCAGCCGGGGGCTAGGGACAAACTCGAGAAATGAGCAGTTCTTC
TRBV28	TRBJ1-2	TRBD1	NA	CASSFGTGSSNYGYTF	TGTGCCAGCAGTTTTGGGACAGGTTCCTCTAACTATGGCTACACCTTC
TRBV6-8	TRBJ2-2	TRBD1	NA	CASSYTRQGPNTGELFF	TGTGCCAGCAGTTACACAAGACAGGGTCCGAACACCGGGGAGCTGTTTTTT
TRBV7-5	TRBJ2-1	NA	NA	CASSLEAGRGNEQFF	TGTGCCAGCAGCTTAGAGGCGGGCAGGGGGAATGAGCAGTTCTTC
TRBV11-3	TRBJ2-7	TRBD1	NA	CASSFWQGADEQYF	TGTGCCAGCAGCTTCTGGCAGGGGGCGGACGAGCAGTACTTC
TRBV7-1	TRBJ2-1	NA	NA	CASSSSRGPLNEQFF	TGTGCCAGCAGCTCCTCCCGGGGGCCCCTAAATGAGCAGTTCTTC
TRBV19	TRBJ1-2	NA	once	CATYRQDYGYTF	TGTGCCACCTACCGGCAGGACTATGGCTACACCTTC
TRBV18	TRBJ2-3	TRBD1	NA	CASSPRPGGAGTDTQYF	TGTGCCAGTTCACCACGTCCAGGGGGAGCTGGTACAGATACGCAGTATTTT
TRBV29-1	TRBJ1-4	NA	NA	CSVREGGGAEKLFF	TGCAGCGTTCGTGAAGGTGGCGGTGCGGAAAAACTGTTTTTT
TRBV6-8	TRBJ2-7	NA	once	CASVSGTTYEQYF	TGTGCCAGCGTATCCGGGACAACCTACGAGCAGTACTTC
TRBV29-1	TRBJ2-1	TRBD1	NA	CSVVPTGRLYNEQFF	TGCAGCGTCGTACCGACAGGGCGCCTCTACAATGAGCAGTTCTTC
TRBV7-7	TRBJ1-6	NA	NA	CASSLSAGGSPLHF	TGTGCCAGCAGCTTATCGGCTGGGGGTTCACCCCTCCACTTT
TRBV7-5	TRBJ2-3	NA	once	CASSQAAGTSVTDTQYF	TGTGCCAGCAGCCAAGCAGCGGGGACGAGCGTCACAGATACGCAGTATTTT
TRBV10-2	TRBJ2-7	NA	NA	CASNQDGLNYEQYF	TGCGCCAGCAACCAAGACGGCCTCAACTACGAGCAGTACTTC
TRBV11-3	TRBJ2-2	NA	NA	CASSPGLGVANTGELFF	TGTGCCAGCAGCCCCGGTCTCGGGGTCGCGAACACCGGGGAGCTGTTTTTT
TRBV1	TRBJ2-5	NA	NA	CTSSYFRVPTQETQYF	TGCACCAGCAGCTACTTCCGGGTACCAACCCAAGAGACCCAGTACTTC
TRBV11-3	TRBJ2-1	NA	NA	CASSLDLGRGSSNEQFF	TGTGCCAGCAGCTTGGATCTGGGGAGAGGGTCCAGCAATGAGCAGTTCTTC
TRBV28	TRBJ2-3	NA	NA	CASSPPSTDTQYF	TGTGCCAGCAGCCCTCCTAGCACAGATACGCAGTATTTT
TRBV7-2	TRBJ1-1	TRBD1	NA	CASSSQGDTEAFF	TGTGCCAGCAGTTCCCAGGGGGACACTGAAGCTTTCTTT
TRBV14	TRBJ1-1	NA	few	CASSQDWVTEAFF	TGTGCCAGCAGCCAAGATTGGGTTACTGAAGCTTTCTTT
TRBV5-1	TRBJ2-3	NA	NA	CASSLVGSWADTQYF	TGCGCCAGCAGCTTGGTGGGGTCATGGGCAGATACGCAGTATTTT